These T cell receptor beta chains were read from a single sample in a study of kidney transplant recipient with SARS-CoV-2 infection. TCRdb reprocessed the reads via MiXCR and lists one record per CDR3 protein. This sample carries approximately 240,000 distinct CDR3 sequences, 25% to 30% of them seen once, and the ten largest clones take roughly 7%. This specimen consisted of a blood sample, obtained at baseline and around day 120 from a kidney transplant recipient. The receptors were gathered from a male patient younger than 45 who had COVID-19 and was a kidney transplant recipient. These T cells may partly come from the graft donor. Both conserved end residues are part of each CDR3.

>TRBV6-8|13
CASEDNSKDEQYF
>TRBV10-1|16
CASSEPGTGDNSPLHF
>TRBV20-1|16
CSARVPTSGGAITQYF
>TRBV30|21
CAWTPGRLTGGNGRSGNTIYF
>TRBV18|16
CASSPLDRAGNQPQHF
>TRBV7-7|17
CASSGHSKCRKTYGYTF
>TRBV10-2|16
CASSHWESGSSNEQFF
>TRBV11-2|17
CASSLDQITGGSYEQYF
>TRBV12-3/TRBV12-4|14
CTSSRTLSTDTQYF
>TRBV18|14
CASSPSGEVYGYTF
>TRBV6-6|18
CASSSDRGAFATNEKLFF
>TRBV20-1|15
CSATNSAGATDTQYF
>TRBV6-5|13
CASKTSGIYEQYF
>TRBV15|16
CATSRGGLTSTDTQYF
>TRBV20-1|14
CSARELGRAGTQYF
>TRBV6-5|15
CASSGRMATNEKLFF
>TRBV6-1|17
CASSRQLECRKTYGYTF
>TRBV28|14
CASTLVAPGETQYF
>TRBV30|12
CAWSVGGREAFF
>TRBV20-1|15
CSARDVRSGYNEQFF
>TRBV19|13
CASSIVGANEQFF
>TRBV6-5|14
CASWGGGSNQPQHF
>TRBV14|15
CASSPQGTRGNIQYF
>TRBV7-2|17
CASRLVGGAGTTDTQYF
>TRBV5-1|13
CASSKTPQETQYF
>TRBV13|14
CASSDQTGFSEQYF
>TRBV10-2|14
CASRESKEGNIQYF
>TRBV20-1|16
CSARGRTGTDGQTQYF
>TRBV20-1|14
CSARFTGSNSPLHF
>TRBV30|12
CAWSTGARAQHF
>TRBV29-1|16
CSVIGTSGGDTDTQYF
>TRBV5-1|16
CASSLIGTSGSGELFF
>TRBV5-1|15
CASSSGQGDGQPQHF
>TRBV6-6|15
CASSYSNLVAGEQFF
>TRBV3-1|17
CASSRFSPISIRTEAFF
>TRBV2|15
CASNTQGLGTDTQYF
>TRBV5-4|14
CAGRSDRDTEKLFF
>TRBV3-1|15
CASSQGTMSSYEQYF
>TRBV30|12
CAWTTERRGYTF
>TRBV28|15
CASSLSGGRGETQYF
>TRBV6-2/TRBV6-3|16
CASSSPWGMGENIQYF
>TRBV6-5|13
CASSMGQNTEAFF
>TRBV15|13
CATQQGPDEKLFF